This TCR beta chain was obtained from a study of shared clonotypes between healthy human individuals. About the study: With ages of 18 to 49, the donors were a couple of women and a few men.

The protocol was immunoSEQ multiplex PCR, while the TCRdb copy is restricted to in-frame clones and leaves out a portion. The table lists nearly 2 million clones, approximately 94% of them singletons. Naive CD8 isolation took CD45RO-negative cells positively selected for CCR7 and excluded terminally differentiated effector memory CD45RA+ cells. The CDR3 spans 15 residues. Trimming took 7 bases from V and 6 from J, leaving 19 bases between them. The germline V gene encodes CDR1 MNHEY and CDR2 SVGAGI. The specimen was naive CD8+ T cells sorted from blood. The chain has TRBV6-5 and TRBJ2-1; TRBD2 is a possible D gene (6 bases). The TCR was taken from a young man in good health. CDR3 residues: CASTLLWGGSNEQFF. CDR3 DNA sequence: TGTGCCAGCACCTTACTGTGGGGAGGAAGCAATGAGCAGTTCTTC.